This record looks at one TCR beta chain sequence and its context. The antigen remains unidentified. TCRdb re-called the reads through MiXCR, storing one row per CDR3 protein. The sample gives thousands of distinct CDR3 sequences, approximately 15% of which show up once; 2.5% to 3% is in the top ten. These data belong to a study of liver allograft versus peripheral blood T cells. Study-wide context: Liver transplant recipients had T cell receptor repertoires compared between transplanted liver and peripheral blood. General study findings and limits: Intra-allograft T cell receptor repertoires in the liver reportedly differed from peripheral blood repertoires.

The CDR3 is 18 amino acids. With V trimmed by 8 bases and J by 3 bases, 16 bases remained unmatched. The germline V gene has CDR1 MNHEY and CDR2 SVGEGT. The gene calls are TRBV6-2 or TRBV6-3 and TRBJ1-5; 10 nucleotides agree with TRBD1. This clonotype originated in a human patient who had a liver transplant. Some T cells could come from the graft donor. For the CDR3, the DNA is TGTGCCAGCCGCCTAGGACAGGGGGTTTCGGCGAACAATCAGCCCCAGCATTTT. Residues: CASRLGQGVSANNQPQHF.